The 9 T cell receptor beta chains below all came from one sample that was sequenced in a study of human T cells and chemical hapten exposure. Sample time point: patch test 1, 2 weeks after DPC sensitization. Sample treatment: therapeutic diphenylcyclopropenone sensitization with weekly scalp DPC. TCRdb reprocessed the RACE reads via MiXCR and lists one record per CDR3 protein. The sample lists 180,000 or so distinct CDR3 sequences; 14% were seen once. This material consisted of whole blood, taken in connection with sensitization to the hapten diphenylcyclopropenone (DPC). These receptors were taken from a woman in her thirties with alopecia areata. Some clones in this sample may be carry-over from other donors' samples.

The chain links TRBV25-1 to TRBJ1-6; the D is unclear. The CDR3 extends over 12 amino acids. V lost 0 bases and J 6 bases, leaving 0 bases between the germline ends. Germline CDR1 is MGHDK and CDR2 is SYGVNS. This CDR3 reads CASSEYNSPLHF. DNA of the CDR3: TGTGCCAGCAGTGAATATAATTCACCCCTCCACTTT.

This clonotype was seen only a few times. The chain employs TRBV20-1 and TRBJ2-1; no definite D call. Trimming left V 5 bases short and J 3 bases short, with 11 bases between. The CDR3 loop spans 13 amino acids. Germline V gene data show CDR1 as DFQATT and CDR2 as SNEGSKA (reference sequence). The CDR3 here is CSAPSHRYNEQFF. The DNA of the CDR3 is TGCAGTGCTCCGTCCCACCGCTACAATGAGCAGTTCTTC.

Ten or more counts support this clonotype. The CDR3 reads CASGSQGANTGELFF. CDR3 bases: TGTGCCAGCGGGTCTCAGGGGGCGAACACCGGGGAGCTGTTTTTT. The gene calls are TRBV12-3 or TRBV12-4 and TRBJ2-2; 7 bases fit TRBD1. The CDR3 length is 15 residues. J gave up 0 bases and V 8 bases, and 6 bases lay outside the gene matches.

This clonotype was detected only a few times. The V and J genes are TRBV4-3 and TRBJ1-1, with D maybe TRBD1 (6 bases). The germline V and J ends were trimmed by 5 bases and 6 bases, with 10 bases remaining between them. The germline gives CDR1 LGHNA, CDR2 YSLEER. There are 12 residues in the CDR3. The CDR3 loop reads CASSKQGAEAFF. Here the CDR3 DNA reads TGCGCCAGCAGCAAACAGGGTGCTGAAGCTTTCTTT.

This clonotype was detected a few times. This chain joins TRBV30 and TRBJ1-6; maybe TRBD1 (5 bases). CDR3 length: 15 residues. Germline CDR1 reads GTSNPN; CDR2 reads SVGIG (reference sequence). V was trimmed by 2 bases and J by 4 bases, leaving 12 bases between them. The CDR3 loop reads CAWSPGPPYNSPLHF. CDR3 in DNA: TGTGCCTGGAGTCCGGGACCGCCATATAATTCACCCCTCCACTTT.

This clonotype occurred a few times. The genes are TRBV12-3 or TRBV12-4 and TRBJ2-7; weak D call: TRBD1 (5 bases). Trimming took off 4 bases at V and 10 bases at J, with 17 bases between the two ends. This CDR3 region has 13 residues. CDR3 nucleotide sequence: TGTGCCAGCAGTTCCTCCCTTAAGGGGATCCAGTACTTC. It translates to CASSSSLKGIQYF.

In this sample, this clonotype turned up many times. V gene TRBV11-1 combines with J gene TRBJ2-3; tentatively, D is TRBD1 or TRBD2 (6 bases each). This CDR3 has 15 amino acids. V lost 2 bases and J 9 bases, leaving 18 bases between the germline ends. The germline V gene encodes CDR1 SGHAT and CDR2 FQDESV (reference sequence). CDR3 coding DNA: TGTGCCAGCAGCTTATACGACTGGGGGGCCCAAACGCAGTATTTT. Protein sequence: CASSLYDWGAQTQYF.

This clonotype was found many times. The chain couples TRBV7-8 to TRBJ2-5; 14 bases are a match to TRBD2. The CDR3 spans 16 residues. Per the germline V gene, CDR1 is SGHVS and CDR2 is FQNEAQ. Germline trimming cut 5 bases from V and 5 bases from J; bases unmatched to any gene: 7. CDR3 in amino acids: CASSPWTSGGPETQYF. The DNA of the CDR3 is TGTGCCAGCAGCCCATGGACTAGCGGGGGGCCGGAGACCCAGTACTTC.

V gene TRBV28 combines with J gene TRBJ1-2; D gene ambiguous. The CDR3 contains 11 residues. Germline CDR1 reads MDHEN; CDR2 reads SYDVKM. V dropped 5 bases and J dropped 4 bases, with 5 bases sitting between them. CDR3 coding DNA: TGTGCCAGCAGTATTCGCTATGGCTACACCTTC. Translating gives CASSIRYGYTF.